What follows describes a single T cell receptor beta chain. The antigen is undetermined. TCRdb's table, derived via immunoSEQ multiplex PCR, lists solely in-frame clones and lacks some. Counted here are 160,000 or so clones, more than 70% occurring once; the ten biggest clones make up roughly a tenth. The data were obtained in a study of cytomegalovirus exposure and HLA in healthy donors. Study-level findings and limits: Most TCR sequences were rare, but some public TCRs occurred in many donors. Reported results showed that the classifier diagnosed cytomegalovirus status with high specificity and sensitivity.

V was trimmed by 2 bases and J by 0 bases, leaving 7 bases between them. The V gene's germline CDR1 is KGHSH and CDR2 LQKENI. The CDR3 loop spans 14 amino acids. This clonotype was sampled from a man aged 25 to 45 in good health and CMV-seropositive. The source material was PBMCs. The chain carries TRBV18 and TRBJ2-5; no clear D gene. This CDR3 is CASSPTTDQETQYF. In DNA form, the CDR3 reads TGTGCCAGCTCACCAACAACAGACCAAGAGACCCAGTACTTC.